This passage covers 29 T cell receptor beta chains from one sample sequenced in a study of control samples from healthy donors and cancer patients. TCRdb's table, derived via immunoSEQ multiplex PCR, lists solely in-frame clones and lacks some. The table has about 120,000 clones, around 89% seen once. The sequencing sample was made of blood. The source of these receptors is a man aged 40-49 years in good health.

The chain has TRBV11-3 and TRBJ2-7, with unresolved D. V was cut by 5 bases and J by 2 bases, with 7 bases left in between. CDR1 SGHNT and CDR2 YENEEA come from the germline V gene. The CDR3 runs to 12 residues. The CDR3 nucleotides read TGTGCCAGCAGCACCAGCCCCTACGAGCAGTACTTC. This encodes CASSTSPYEQYF.

The chain has TRBV19 and TRBJ1-1; the D is unclear. Germline V gives CDR1 LNHDA, CDR2 SQIVND (reference sequence). The V end lost 1 base, the J end lost 2 bases, and 5 bases lay between the germline ends. CDR3 length: 13 residues. For the CDR3, the DNA is TGTGCCAGTAGTATAGGGGAAAACACTGAAGCTTTCTTT. The encoded protein is CASSIGENTEAFF.

The CDR3: CASSLSLMNFFGYTF. In DNA, the CDR3 is TGTGCCAGCAGTCTTAGTCTTATGAACTTTTTTGGCTACACCTTC. This sequence joins TRBV2 and TRBJ1-2; D gene unclear. Between the trimmed V and J ends, which lost 5 bases and 7 bases, there was a span of 20 bases. CDR1 and CDR2 (germline): SNHLY, FYNNEI. The length of the CDR3 is 15 residues.

The rearrangement joins TRBV7-3 to TRBJ2-7, with D maybe TRBD1 (6 bases). Germline V gives CDR1 SGHTA, CDR2 FQGTGA. V was cut by 0 bases and J by 3 bases, with 12 bases left in between. The CDR3 loop spans 15 amino acids. CDR3 in DNA: TGTGCCAGCAGCTTAACGTTGGGGGCCAACTACGAGCAGTACTTC. Protein sequence: CASSLTLGANYEQYF.

The chain is built from TRBV15 and TRBJ2-3, with D unclear. There are 17 residues in the CDR3. V was cut by 0 bases and J by 6 bases, with 19 bases left in between. Germline assignment: CDR1 LNHNV and CDR2 YYDKDF (reference sequence). The CDR3 loop is CATSRDLLSSKGDTQYF. As DNA, the CDR3 is TGTGCCACCAGCAGAGATCTCCTGAGTTCAAAAGGGGATACGCAGTATTTT.

The chain uses TRBV7-8 and TRBJ2-7, with D perhaps matching TRBD1 (6 bases). V was cut by 5 bases and J by 2 bases, with 16 bases left in between. CDR1 and CDR2 from the germline V gene are SGHVS and FQNEAQ. The CDR3 runs to 15 residues. CDR3 loop: CASSRRWGPTYEQYF. As DNA, the CDR3 is TGTGCCAGCAGCCGCCGGTGGGGGCCCACCTACGAGCAGTACTTC.

This clone was detected a few times. The chain uses TRBV18 and TRBJ2-5; no reliable D call. The CDR3 is 15 amino acids. CDR1 and CDR2 (germline): KGHSH, LQKENI. Trimming pared 3 bases from V and 0 bases from J, leaving 11 bases between. The CDR3 protein is CASSPIQKYQETQYF. In DNA form, the CDR3 reads TGTGCCAGCTCACCGATTCAAAAGTACCAAGAGACCCAGTACTTC. The full variable domain, with the rest looked up from reference TRBV18 and TRBJ2-5, is NAGVMQNPRHLVRRRGQEARLRCSPMKGHSHVYWYRQLPEEGLKFMVYLQKENIIDESGMPKERFSAEFPKEGPSILRIQQVVRGDSAAYFCASSPIQKYQETQYFGPGTRLLVL.

This clone was observed a single time. The rearrangement uses TRBV4-3 and TRBJ1-4, with a weak D call TRBD1 (6 bases). The CDR3 extends over 15 amino acids. Germline V lookup: CDR1 LGHNA, CDR2 YSLEER. V was cut by 4 bases and J by 8 bases, with 17 bases left in between. In DNA, the CDR3 is TGCGCCAGCAGCCCTGGGGGGCCATCTCGAGAAAAACTGTTTTTT. It encodes CASSPGGPSREKLFF.

The V call is TRBV28, the J call TRBJ1-6, with D uncertain. Per the germline V gene, CDR1 is MDHEN and CDR2 is SYDVKM. The length of the CDR3 is 16 residues. V was pared by 7 bases and J by 11 bases, with 24 bases between. The CDR3 DNA reads TGTGCCAGCATCCCGTCCCGAGCCCGAGGAGCGACACCCCTCCACTTT. It codes for CASIPSRARGATPLHF.

The rearrangement links TRBV5-4 to TRBJ2-1, with 12 bases that match TRBD1. CDR3 length: 16 residues. Germline CDR1 SGHNT, CDR2 YYREEE (reference sequence). Germline trimming cut 3 bases from V and 2 bases from J; bases unmatched to any gene: 3. CDR3 nucleotides: TGTGCCAGCAGCTCCGGGACAGGGGGCGCCTACAATGAGCAGTTCTTC. Protein product: CASSSGTGGAYNEQFF.

This chain joins TRBV2 and TRBJ1-2; 11 bases agree with TRBD1. Germline CDR1 reads SNHLY; CDR2 reads FYNNEI. Trimming cost V 5 bases and J 8 bases; bases outside gene matches: 10. The CDR3 extends over 15 amino acids. The CDR3 bases are TGTGCCAGCAGTTGGACAGGGGGCGCGCTACTCGGCTACACCTTC. This sequence encodes CASSWTGGALLGYTF.

This clone occurred once. The J gene is TRBJ2-4, the V gene TRBV10-1, with D tentatively TRBD1 (5 bases). The CDR3 covers 16 residues. Germline V gene lookup returns CDR1 WNHNN and CDR2 SYGVQD (reference sequence). V dropped 2 bases and J dropped 2 bases, with 13 bases sitting between them. The CDR3 is CASSEGGHQSKNIQYF. Written as DNA, the CDR3 is TGCGCCAGCAGTGAGGGTGGACACCAATCCAAAAACATTCAGTACTTC.

The chain is built from TRBV5-8 and TRBJ2-5; D might be TRBD1 (6 bases). Trimming stripped 4 bases from V and 1 base from J, with 14 bases between. Germline CDR1 is SGHTS and CDR2 is YDEGEE. CDR3 size: 15 residues. CDR3 amino acids: CASSPGQGGQETQYF. The CDR3 DNA reads as TGTGCCAGCAGCCCGGGCCAAGGGGGCCAAGAGACCCAGTACTTC.

This clone was seen once. V usage is TRBV25-1 and J usage is TRBJ1-6, with TRBD1 matching over 7 bases. This CDR3 spans 15 amino acids. Germline V lookup: CDR1 MGHDK, CDR2 SYGVNS. Losses at the gene ends were 6 bases for V and 5 bases for J; bases not matched to a gene: 7. CDR3 amino acids: CASRNTQGDNSPLHF. CDR3 nucleotides: TGTGCCAGCAGGAACACCCAGGGGGATAATTCACCCCTCCACTTT.

The chain uses TRBV5-6 and TRBJ2-7; 7 bases agree with TRBD1. CDR3 length: 14 amino acids. Germline CDR1 reads SGHDT; CDR2 reads YYEEEE. The trim removed 4 bases at V and 3 bases at J, leaving 7 bases unmatched. The CDR3 bases are TGTGCCAGCAGCGTTACCGGGACAGACTACGAGCAGTACTTC. Amino acids: CASSVTGTDYEQYF.

The chain joins TRBV18 to TRBJ1-2; 7 nucleotides align to TRBD1. The CDR3 is 14 residues long. Germline values: CDR1 KGHSH, CDR2 LQKENI. V dropped 3 bases and J dropped 3; count of bases not matched to a gene: 4. The CDR3 bases are TGTGCCAGCTCACCGACAGGGAACGACTATGGCTACACCTTC. Its protein product is CASSPTGNDYGYTF.

The chain uses TRBV29-1 and TRBJ2-1; D is unclear. In germline, CDR1 is SQVTM, CDR2 ANQGSEA. The V gene lost 7 bases and the J gene lost 8 bases, with 15 bases spanning the gap. The CDR3 is made up of 12 amino acids. The CDR3 spells CSATPRLDEQFF. Written as DNA, the CDR3 is TGCAGCGCCACGCCCCGTCTAGATGAGCAGTTCTTC.

The rearrangement joins TRBV30 to TRBJ1-3; D gene ambiguous. There are 16 residues in the CDR3. CDR1 and CDR2 (germline): GTSNPN, SVGIG (reference sequence). Deletions cut 2 bases from V and 0 bases from J, with 14 bases between. In DNA, the CDR3 is TGTGCCTGGAGTCCGTCGAGTCTCACCTCTGGAAACACCATATATTTT. Protein: CAWSPSSLTSGNTIYF.

V is TRBV10-3 and J is TRBJ2-3; D is uncertain. The length of the CDR3 is 13 residues. V shed 0 bases and J shed 8 bases, with 9 bases lying between them. Germline-derived CDR1 and CDR2 are ENHRY and SYGVKD. The CDR3 nucleotides read TGTGCCATCAGTGAGTCAAACCCAACTACGCAGTATTTT. It is translated as CAISESNPTTQYF.

V and J are TRBV11-1 and TRBJ2-7, with D perhaps matching TRBD1 (6 bases). CDR3 length equals 14 residues. V gave up 5 bases and J gave up 2 bases, with 13 bases separating them. Germline V CDR1 and CDR2: SGHAT, FQDESV (reference sequence). CDR3: CASSPFRGAYEQYF. In nucleotides, the CDR3 is TGTGCCAGCAGCCCTTTCAGGGGAGCCTACGAGCAGTACTTC.

The chain uses TRBV9 and TRBJ1-4; unclear D gene. Trimming cost V 0 bases and J 7 bases, with 10 bases left between them. This CDR3 has 14 amino acids. CDR1 and CDR2 (germline): SGDLS, YYNGEE. As DNA, the CDR3 is TGTGCCAGCAGCGTAGGTCAGACGGGTGAAAAACTGTTTTTT. As protein: CASSVGQTGEKLFF.

The CDR3 reads CASSEHNYGYTF. Here the CDR3 DNA reads TGTGCCAGCAGTGAGCATAACTATGGCTACACCTTC. The gene calls are TRBV6-1 and TRBJ1-2; D not certain. The ends were cut back, 3 bases at V and 1 base at J, with 3 bases in the middle. The CDR3 extends over 12 amino acids. In germline, CDR1 is MNHNS, CDR2 SASEGT.

CDR3 in amino acids: CASSSKGSHEQFF. CDR3 DNA: TGTGCCAGCAGCAGCAAAGGGTCTCATGAGCAGTTCTTC. The rearrangement joins TRBV21-1 to TRBJ2-1. TRBV21-1 is tagged as a pseudogene. The CDR3 is 13 residues long.

V usage is TRBV3-1 (or the pseudogene TRBV3-2) and J usage is TRBJ2-1, with 11 bases matching TRBD2. Germline V gene data show CDR1 as LGHDT and CDR2 as YNNKEL (reference sequence). The CDR3 extends over 15 amino acids. The trim removed 4 bases at V and 5 bases at J, leaving 4 bases unmatched. CDR3 bases: TGTGCCAGCAGCCCCGGGACTAGCGGACACAATGAGCAGTTCTTC. Residues: CASSPGTSGHNEQFF.

The V and J genes are TRBV30 and TRBJ2-2, with 8 bases matching TRBD1. CDR1 is GTSNPN and CDR2 is SVGIG in the germline V gene (reference sequence). V gave up 2 bases and J gave up 6 bases; unmatched junction bases: 5. The CDR3 length is 14 residues. CDR3 amino acids: CAWSKPGGPGELFF. CDR3 bases: TGTGCCTGGAGTAAACCAGGGGGCCCCGGGGAGCTGTTTTTT.

This chain joins TRBV14 and TRBJ1-1, with D tentatively TRBD1 (5 bases). CDR3 length equals 13 residues. The V and J ends lost 2 bases and 5 bases respectively, with 9 bases between them. CDR1 is SGHDN, CDR2 FVKESK, per germline. Here the CDR3 DNA reads TGTGCCAGCAGCCAACAGGGAATAACTGAAGCTTTCTTT. Protein sequence: CASSQQGITEAFF. Combining the CDR3 with reference TRBV14 and TRBJ1-1 gives the whole variable domain EAGVTQFPSHSVIEKGQTVTLRCDPISGHDNLYWYRRVMGKEIKFLLHFVKESKQDESGMPNNRFLAERTGGTYSTLKVQPAELEDSGVYFCASSQQGITEAFFGQGTRLTVV.

This clone was counted a few times. The chain's CDR3 is CGLRGSTGELFF. In DNA, the CDR3 is TGTGGTCTGAGAGGATCGACCGGGGAGCTGTTTTTT. The chain employs TRBV30 and TRBJ2-2; D not certain. Germline V CDR1 and CDR2: GTSNPN, SVGIG (reference sequence). This CDR3 spans 12 amino acids.

The chain is built from TRBV9 and TRBJ1-2, with a weak D call TRBD1 (5 bases). The germline CDR1 and CDR2 sequences are SGDLS and YYNGEE. V shed 0 bases and J shed 4 bases, with 16 bases lying between them. The CDR3 has 16 residues. The CDR3 nucleotides read TGTGCCAGCAGCGTAGGAGTGGTAGGGGAGGCCTATGGCTACACCTTC. Residues: CASSVGVVGEAYGYTF.

The chain combines TRBV18 with TRBJ1-5, with D maybe TRBD1 (5 bases). CDR3 length: 17 amino acids. CDR1 is KGHSH and CDR2 is LQKENI in the germline V gene. V was trimmed by 3 bases and J by 0 bases, leaving 15 bases between them. The CDR3, as DNA: TGTGCCAGCTCACCGTACAATCGGGGGATTAGCAATCAGCCCCAGCATTTT. This gives the protein CASSPYNRGISNQPQHF.